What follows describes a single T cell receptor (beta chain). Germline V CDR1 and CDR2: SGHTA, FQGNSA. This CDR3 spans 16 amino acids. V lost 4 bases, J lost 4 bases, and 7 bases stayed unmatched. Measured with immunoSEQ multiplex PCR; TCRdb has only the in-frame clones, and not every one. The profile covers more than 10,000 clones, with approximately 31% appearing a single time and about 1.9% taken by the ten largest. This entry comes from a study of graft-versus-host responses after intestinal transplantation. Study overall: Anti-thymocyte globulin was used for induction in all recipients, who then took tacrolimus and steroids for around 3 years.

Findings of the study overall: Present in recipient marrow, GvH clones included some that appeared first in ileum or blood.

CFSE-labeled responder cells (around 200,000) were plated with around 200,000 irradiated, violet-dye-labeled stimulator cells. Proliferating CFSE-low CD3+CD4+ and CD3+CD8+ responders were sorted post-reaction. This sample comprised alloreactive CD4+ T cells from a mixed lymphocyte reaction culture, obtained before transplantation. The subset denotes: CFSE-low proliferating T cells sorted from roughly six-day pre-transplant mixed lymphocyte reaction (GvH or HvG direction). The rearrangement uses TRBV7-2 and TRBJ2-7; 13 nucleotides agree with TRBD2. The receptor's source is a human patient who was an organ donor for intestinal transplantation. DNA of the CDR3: TGTGCCAGCAGCTCTAGAGGGGGACTAGCGGGGTACGAGCAGTACTTC. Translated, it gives CASSSRGGLAGYEQYF.